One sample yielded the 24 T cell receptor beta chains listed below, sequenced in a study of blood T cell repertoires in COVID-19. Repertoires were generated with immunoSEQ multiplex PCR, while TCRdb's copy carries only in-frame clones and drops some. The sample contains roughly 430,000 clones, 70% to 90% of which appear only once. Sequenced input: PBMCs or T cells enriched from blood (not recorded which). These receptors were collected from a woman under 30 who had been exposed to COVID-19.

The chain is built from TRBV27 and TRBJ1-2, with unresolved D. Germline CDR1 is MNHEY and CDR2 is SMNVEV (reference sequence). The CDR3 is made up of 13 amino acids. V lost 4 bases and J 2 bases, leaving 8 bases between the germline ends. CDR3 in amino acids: CASSSGINYGYTF. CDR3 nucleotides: TGTGCCAGCAGTTCGGGGATCAACTATGGCTACACCTTC.

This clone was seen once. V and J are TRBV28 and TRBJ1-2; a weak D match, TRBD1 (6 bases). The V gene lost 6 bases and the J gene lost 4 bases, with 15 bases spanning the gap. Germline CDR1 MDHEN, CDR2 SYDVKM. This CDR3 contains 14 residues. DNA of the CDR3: TGTGCCAGCAGCCTCACTACAGGGAGCTATGGCTACACCTTC. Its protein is CASSLTTGSYGYTF.

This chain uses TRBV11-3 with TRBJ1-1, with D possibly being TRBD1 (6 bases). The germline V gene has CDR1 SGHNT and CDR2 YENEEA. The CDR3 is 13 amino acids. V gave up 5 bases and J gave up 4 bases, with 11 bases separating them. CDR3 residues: CASSKGGTTEAFF. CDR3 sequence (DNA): TGTGCCAGCAGCAAAGGGGGAACCACTGAAGCTTTCTTT. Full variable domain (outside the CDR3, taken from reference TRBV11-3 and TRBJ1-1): EAGVVQSPRYKIIEKKQPVAFWCNPISGHNTLYWYLQNLGQGPELLIRYENEEAVDDSQLPKDRFSAERLKGVDSTLKIQPAELGDSAVYLCASSKGGTTEAFFGQGTRLTVV.

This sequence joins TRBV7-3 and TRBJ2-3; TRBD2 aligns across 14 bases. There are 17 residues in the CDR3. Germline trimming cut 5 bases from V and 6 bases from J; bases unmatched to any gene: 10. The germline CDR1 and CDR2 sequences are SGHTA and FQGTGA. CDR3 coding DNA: TGTGCCAGCAGCCCTCCCGGACTAGCGGGGGGCTTGGATACGCAGTATTTT. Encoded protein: CASSPPGLAGGLDTQYF.

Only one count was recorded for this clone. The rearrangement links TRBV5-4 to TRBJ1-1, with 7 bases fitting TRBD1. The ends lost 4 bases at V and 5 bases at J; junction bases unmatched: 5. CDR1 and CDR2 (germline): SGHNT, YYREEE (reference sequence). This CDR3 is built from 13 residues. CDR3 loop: CASSPWTGTEAFF. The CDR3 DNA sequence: TGTGCCAGCAGCCCCTGGACAGGTACTGAAGCTTTCTTT. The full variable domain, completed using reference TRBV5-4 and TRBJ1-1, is ETGVTQSPTHLIKTRGQQVTLRCSSQSGHNTVSWYQQALGQGPQFIFQYYREEENGRGNFPPRFSGLQFPNYSSELNVNALELDDSALYLCASSPWTGTEAFFGQGTRLTVV.

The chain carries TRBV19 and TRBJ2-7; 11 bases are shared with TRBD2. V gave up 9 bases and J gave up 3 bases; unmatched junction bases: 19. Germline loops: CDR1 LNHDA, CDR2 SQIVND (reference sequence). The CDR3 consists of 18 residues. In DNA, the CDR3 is TGTGCCAGCGCTTCGACAAAGCATCTAGCGGGAGGCCTCTACGAGCAGTACTTC. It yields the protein CASASTKHLAGGLYEQYF.

CDR3 DNA: TGCGCCAGCAGCCCAGGGGGGACAGGACAAAGGGAAAACATTCAGTACTTC. It translates to CASSPGGTGQRENIQYF. The V gene is TRBV4-1, the J gene TRBJ2-4; TRBD1 aligns across 8 bases. The V and J ends lost 4 bases and 5 bases, in that order; junction bases with no gene match: 13. The CDR3 length is 17 residues. Germline CDR1 MGHRA, CDR2 YSYEKL.

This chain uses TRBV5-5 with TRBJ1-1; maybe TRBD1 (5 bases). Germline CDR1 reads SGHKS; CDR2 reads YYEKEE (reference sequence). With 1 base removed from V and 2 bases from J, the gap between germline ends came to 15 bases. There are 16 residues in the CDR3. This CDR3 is CASSLYSGRGNTEAFF. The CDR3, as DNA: TGTGCCAGCAGCTTGTATTCAGGGAGGGGCAACACTGAAGCTTTCTTT.

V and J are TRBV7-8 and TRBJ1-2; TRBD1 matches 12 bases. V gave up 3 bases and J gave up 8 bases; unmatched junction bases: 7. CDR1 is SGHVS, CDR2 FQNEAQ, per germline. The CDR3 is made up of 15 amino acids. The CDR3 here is CASSLGTGGAKGYTF. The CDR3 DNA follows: TGTGCCAGCAGCTTGGGGACAGGGGGCGCGAAAGGCTACACCTTC.

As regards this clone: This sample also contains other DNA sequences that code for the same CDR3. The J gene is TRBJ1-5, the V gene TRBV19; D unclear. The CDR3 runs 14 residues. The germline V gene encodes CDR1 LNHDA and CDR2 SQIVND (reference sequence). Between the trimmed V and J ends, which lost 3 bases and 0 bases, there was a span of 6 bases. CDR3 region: CASSMRDSNQPQHF. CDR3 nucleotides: TGTGCCAGTAGTATGCGGGATAGCAATCAGCCCCAGCATTTT. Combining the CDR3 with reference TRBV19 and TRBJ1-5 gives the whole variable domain DGGITQSPKYLFRKEGQNVTLSCEQNLNHDAMYWYRQDPGQGLRLIYYSQIVNDFQKGDIAEGYSVSREKKESFPLTVTSAQKNPTAFYLCASSMRDSNQPQHFGDGTRLSIL.

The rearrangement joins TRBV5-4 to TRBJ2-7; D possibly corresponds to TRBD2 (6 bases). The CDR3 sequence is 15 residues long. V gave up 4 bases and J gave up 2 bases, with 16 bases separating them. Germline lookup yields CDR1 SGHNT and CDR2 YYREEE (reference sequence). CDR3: CASSIWIAETYEQYF. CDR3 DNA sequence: TGTGCCAGCAGCATCTGGATAGCGGAAACCTACGAGCAGTACTTC.

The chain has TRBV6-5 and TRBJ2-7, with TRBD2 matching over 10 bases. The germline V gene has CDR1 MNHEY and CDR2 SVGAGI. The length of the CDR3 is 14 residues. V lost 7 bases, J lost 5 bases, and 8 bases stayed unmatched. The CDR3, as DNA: TGTGCCAGCAAGCCTAGCGGGAGTCTCCACGAGCAGTACTTC. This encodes CASKPSGSLHEQYF.

The CDR3 nucleotides read TGTGCCAGCGGAAGGGGGCCAGAATACGAGCAGTACTTC. Residues: CASGRGPEYEQYF. V usage is TRBV27 and J usage is TRBJ2-7; 7 nucleotides align to TRBD1. This CDR3 has 13 residues. Germline loops: CDR1 MNHEY, CDR2 SMNVEV (reference sequence). Unmatched junction bases numbered 8, after V lost 8 bases and J lost 4 bases.

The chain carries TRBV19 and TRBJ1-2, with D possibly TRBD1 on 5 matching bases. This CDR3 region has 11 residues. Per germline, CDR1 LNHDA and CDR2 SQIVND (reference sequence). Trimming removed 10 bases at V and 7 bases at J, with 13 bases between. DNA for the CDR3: TGTGCCACCCCATTGGGGGGTGGCTACACCTTC. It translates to CATPLGGGYTF.

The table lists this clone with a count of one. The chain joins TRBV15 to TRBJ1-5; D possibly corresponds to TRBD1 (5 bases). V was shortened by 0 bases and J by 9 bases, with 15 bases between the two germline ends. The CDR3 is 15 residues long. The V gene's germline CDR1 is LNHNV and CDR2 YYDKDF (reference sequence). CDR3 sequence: CATSREDRDLGPQHF. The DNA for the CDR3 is TGTGCCACCAGCAGAGAAGACAGAGACTTAGGGCCCCAGCATTTT.

This chain's CDR3 is CASSLGSGRGYTF. The CDR3 DNA reads TGTGCCAGCAGTTTGGGGTCGGGGAGAGGCTACACCTTC. V is TRBV12-3 or TRBV12-4 and J is TRBJ1-2, with D unresolved. The CDR3 loop spans 13 amino acids. V shed 3 bases and J shed 8 bases, with 13 bases lying between them.

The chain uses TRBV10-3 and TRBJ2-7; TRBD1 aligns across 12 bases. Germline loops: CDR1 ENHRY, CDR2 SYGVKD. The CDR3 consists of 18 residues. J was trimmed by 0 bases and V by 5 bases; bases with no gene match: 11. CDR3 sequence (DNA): TGTGCCATCAGTACGGGACAGGGGGCCGCTATTAGCTCCTACGAGCAGTACTTC. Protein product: CAISTGQGAAISSYEQYF.

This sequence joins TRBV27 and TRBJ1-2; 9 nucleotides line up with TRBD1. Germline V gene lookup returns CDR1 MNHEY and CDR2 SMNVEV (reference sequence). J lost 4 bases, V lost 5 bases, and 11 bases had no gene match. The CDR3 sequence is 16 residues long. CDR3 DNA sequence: TGTGCCAGCAGTCTTGTAACAGGGGGCGCAGTCTATGGCTACACCTTC. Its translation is CASSLVTGGAVYGYTF.

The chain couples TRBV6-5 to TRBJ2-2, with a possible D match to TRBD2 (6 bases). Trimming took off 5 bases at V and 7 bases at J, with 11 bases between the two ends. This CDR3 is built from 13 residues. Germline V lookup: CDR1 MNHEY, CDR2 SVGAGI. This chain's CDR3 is CASSRGEGGELFF. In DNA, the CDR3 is TGTGCCAGCAGTCGCGGGGAAGGCGGGGAGCTGTTTTTT.

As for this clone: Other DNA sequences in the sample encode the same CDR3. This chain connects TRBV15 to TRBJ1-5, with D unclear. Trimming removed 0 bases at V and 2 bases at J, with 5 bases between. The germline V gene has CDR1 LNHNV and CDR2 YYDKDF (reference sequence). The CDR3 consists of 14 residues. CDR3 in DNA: TGTGCCACCAGCAGAGATCGGGGCAATCAGCCCCAGCATTTT. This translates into CATSRDRGNQPQHF.

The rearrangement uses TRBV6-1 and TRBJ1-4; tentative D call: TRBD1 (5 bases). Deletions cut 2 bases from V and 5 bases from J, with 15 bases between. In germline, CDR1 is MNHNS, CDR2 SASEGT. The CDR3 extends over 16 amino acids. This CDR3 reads CASSERGDGMNEKLFF. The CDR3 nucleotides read TGTGCCAGCAGTGAACGGGGGGACGGAATGAATGAAAAACTGTTTTTT.

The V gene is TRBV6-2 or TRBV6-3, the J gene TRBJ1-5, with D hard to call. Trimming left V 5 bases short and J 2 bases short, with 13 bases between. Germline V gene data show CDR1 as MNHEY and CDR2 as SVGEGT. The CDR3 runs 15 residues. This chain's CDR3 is CASSVEGLGNQPQHF. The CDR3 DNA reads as TGTGCCAGCAGTGTTGAGGGCTTAGGCAATCAGCCCCAGCATTTT.

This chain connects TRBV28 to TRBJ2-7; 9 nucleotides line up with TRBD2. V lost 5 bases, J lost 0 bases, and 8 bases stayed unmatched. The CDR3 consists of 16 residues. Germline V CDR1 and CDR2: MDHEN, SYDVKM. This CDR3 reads CASSTKAGGASYEQYF. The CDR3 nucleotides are TGTGCCAGCAGTACCAAAGCGGGGGGTGCCTCCTACGAGCAGTACTTC.

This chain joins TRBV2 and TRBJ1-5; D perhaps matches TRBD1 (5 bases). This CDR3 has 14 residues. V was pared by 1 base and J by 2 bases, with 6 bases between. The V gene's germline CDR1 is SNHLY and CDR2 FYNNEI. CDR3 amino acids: CASSEVRGNQPQHF. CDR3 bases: TGTGCCAGCAGTGAAGTCAGGGGCAATCAGCCCCAGCATTTT.